Detailed here is one T cell receptor (beta chain). This clonotype was observed a single time. Its cognate antigen has yet to be identified. Base-call qualities are not available, and no considerably larger clone is one nucleotide away. A solitary read yields weak support. This entry comes from a study of T-cell memory formation after mild COVID-19 (dated by TCRdb to the early 2020s). General notes on the study: TCR sequence clusters from the two donors were largely donor specific. The cohort was made up of two young adult volunteers, one female and one male, who were previously healthy. Longitudinal TCRalpha and TCRbeta repertoire sequencing tracked T-cell clones expanding and contracting after mild COVID-19 in a couple of donors. What the authors observed across the whole study: Only a couple of mild cases were covered by the study, and larger cohorts that include severe cases with pre-infection samples were considered necessary. Clones that contracted from day 15 to 85 showed balanced CD4/CD8 phenotypes, whereas a second wave of clones that expanded from day 15 to 37 leaned towards CD4+. Contracting CD4+ clones turned up mainly in the CM and EM memory subsets, whereas EMRA was where CD8+ clones were enriched. Some responding clones were found in pre-infection memory, which suggests that pre-existing cross-reactive memory T cells took part in the SARS-CoV-2 response. Whether the second-wave clones peaking on day 37 were SARS-CoV-2 specific was not confirmed.

PBMCs were isolated by Ficoll-Paque density gradient centrifugation. Sequencing instrument: Illumina NovaSeq 6000. TCRalpha and TCRbeta cDNA libraries were built by 5'RACE with constant-segment primers, adding sample barcodes and unique molecular identifiers. Trizol reagent was used to extract RNA from every sample. Library amplification was performed in two PCR steps, and a second sample barcode and Illumina TruSeq adapters were introduced in the second step. Libraries were sequenced on an Illumina NovaSeq with 2 x 150 bp paired-end reads. The original methods were these. The reads were demultiplexed and collapsed into UMI-guided consensus sequences using migec v1.2.7. Using mixcr v2.1.11, the UMI consensuses were aligned to TRA and TRB V and J templates and assembled into clonotypes. A clonotype was counted as expanded or contracted only if both edgeR and NoisET called the change significant, with noise models trained on biological replicates. edgeR calls used a false discovery rate-adjusted p below 0.01 and a log2 fold-change threshold of 1. As an exploratory analysis of dynamics, PCA with hierarchical clustering was applied to max-normalized trajectories of the 1000 most abundant clonotypes. Separately sequenced CD4+ and CD8+ repertoires were used to assign a CD4 or CD8 phenotype to each responding clone. The public sequencing data were trimmed at Q25 with fastp and processed into clonotypes with MiXCR by TCRdb, which kept only in-frame beta chains. Entries that share a CDR3 protein sequence are merged under the most common genes and DNA. The V and J calls shown here were made by TCRdb, not taken from the authors' results. The sample data list under 700,000 distinct CDR3 sequences, and about 20% of these were observed just once. 12% of the sample comes from the top ten.

CDR1 GTSNPN and CDR2 SVGIG were looked up in the germline V gene (reference sequence). The junction shows trimming of 7 bases on V and 0 bases on J, and the gene matches do not reach 8 bases of it. The CDR3 covers 14 residues, taking in both the cysteine and the phenylalanine. Only the CDR3 part of the read is kept: 42 bases, read in frame from the first base. This chain joins TRBV30 to TRBJ1-2, with 7 central nucleotides matching TRBD1. This receptor was identified in an adult woman who had mild COVID-19 (a few samples of this study predate the infection). The sample titles of this study are shuffled in the database, so cell type and time point are left out; the donor was told from shared clones. The sequenced sample consisted of PBMCs or a T cell subset sorted from them (not recorded which). The CDR3 loop reads CASPTGIANYGYTF. The sequenced DNA: TGTGCCTCCCCGACAGGGATAGCTAACTATGGCTACACCTTC.